This TCR beta chain came from a study of prognosis after radiotherapy for stage I lung cancer. Across the study: Over 11 cases involved newly diagnosed primary stage I lung tumors, and 4 to 6 involved oligometastatic NSCLC subsequent to surgical resection of the primary tumor. Therapy given concurrently with stereotactic body radiotherapy reached no patient. Regarding the study as a whole: Before stereotactic body radiation therapy the median unique TCR clone count was 10,088, and afterwards it fell to about 6,800.

Researchers used two-round multiplex PCR to amplify TCR beta CDR3 starting from genomic DNA. First-round PCR, the initial amplification, used primers specific to each TRBV and TRBJ gene. The second round, a PCR step, used universal primers. A single record per CDR3 protein comes from TCRdb applying MiXCR to the multiplex PCR reads. The data show about 19,000 distinct CDR3 sequences, with 40% to 55% seen just once and less than 35% held by the top ten. Trimming took off 0 bases at V and 5 bases at J, with 13 bases between the two ends. Germline assignment: CDR1 LGHDT and CDR2 YNNKEL (reference sequence). This CDR3 spans 16 amino acids. Concerning this clonotype: Its antigen is not identified.

The specimen was PBMCs, collected before or after stereotactic body radiation therapy (not recorded which). This chain uses TRBV3-1 with TRBJ2-2; D not certain. This TCR was recovered from a donor of 50 years or more with non-small cell lung cancer. The CDR3 DNA sequence: TGTGCCAGCAGCCAAGATTCGGTTGGTTTGACCGGGGAGCTGTTTTTT. Its translation is CASSQDSVGLTGELFF.